Below are 4 T cell receptor beta chains sequenced from a single sample in a study of shared clonotypes between healthy human individuals. Sequencing was performed with immunoSEQ multiplex PCR; in TCRdb, only in-frame clones are kept and a portion is missing. The sample holds about 470,000 clones, about four fifths seen once. The sequenced sample consisted of PBMCs. The receptors shown here come from a woman aged 35 to 49 in good health. Some clones in this sample may be carry-over from other donors' samples.

V and J are TRBV28 and TRBJ2-2; D possibly corresponds to TRBD2 (6 bases). Between the trimmed V and J ends, which lost 7 bases and 1 base, there was a span of 13 bases. The germline V gene encodes CDR1 MDHEN and CDR2 SYDVKM. CDR3 length: 15 amino acids. DNA of the CDR3: TGTGCCAGCACCCGGGACTCCGAGAACACCGGGGAGCTGTTTTTT. Translating it yields CASTRDSENTGELFF.

J is TRBJ1-3 and V is TRBV5-1; possible D gene TRBD1, 5 bases. CDR1 and CDR2 from the germline V gene are SGHRS and YFSETQ. The V end was cut by 2 bases, the J end by 3 bases, with 9 bases between. The CDR3 contains 14 residues. In nucleotides, the CDR3 is TGCGCCAGCAGCTTCGGAAGGGGTGGAAACACCATATATTTT. It translates to CASSFGRGGNTIYF.

This CDR3 reads CSVAGLAGWNEQFF. The DNA for the CDR3 is TGCAGCGTTGCAGGACTAGCGGGATGGAATGAGCAGTTCTTC. The gene calls are TRBV29-1 and TRBJ2-1; 12 bases are a match to TRBD2. The J segment lost 7 bases and the V segment lost 4 bases, leaving 5 bases of the junction unmatched. CDR3 size: 14 residues. The germline V gene encodes CDR1 SQVTM and CDR2 ANQGSEA.

The CDR3 coding sequence is TGCGCCAGCAGCCCCGCCGCTAACTATGGCTACACCTTC. The encoded protein is CASSPAANYGYTF. The gene calls are TRBV5-1 and TRBJ1-2; D uncertain. CDR1 and CDR2 (germline): SGHRS, YFSETQ. Trimming cost V 4 bases and J 0 bases, with 7 bases left between them. This CDR3 contains 13 residues.